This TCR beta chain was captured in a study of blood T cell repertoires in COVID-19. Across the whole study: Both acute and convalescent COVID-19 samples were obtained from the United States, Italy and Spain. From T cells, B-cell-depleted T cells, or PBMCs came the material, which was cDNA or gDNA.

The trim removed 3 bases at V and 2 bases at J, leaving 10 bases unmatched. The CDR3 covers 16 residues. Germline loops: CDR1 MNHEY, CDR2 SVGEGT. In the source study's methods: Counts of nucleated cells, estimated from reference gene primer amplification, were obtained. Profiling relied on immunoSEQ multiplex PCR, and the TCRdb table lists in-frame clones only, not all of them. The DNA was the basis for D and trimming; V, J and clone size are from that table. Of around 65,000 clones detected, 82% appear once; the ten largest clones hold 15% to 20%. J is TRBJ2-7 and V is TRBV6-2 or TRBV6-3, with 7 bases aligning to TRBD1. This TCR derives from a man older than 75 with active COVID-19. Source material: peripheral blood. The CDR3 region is CASSYRTWTGAYEQYF. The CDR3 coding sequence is TGTGCCAGCAGTTATCGTACCTGGACAGGTGCCTACGAGCAGTACTTC.